One sample yielded the 5 T cell receptor beta chains listed below, sequenced in a study of T cells in Graves' hyperthyroidism and ophthalmopathy (dated by TCRdb to between 2017 and 2020). The library was generated by multiplex PCR. Instrument used: Illumina HiSeq 2000. The TCR beta CDR3 regions were amplified from the RNA transcripts. For the first round of RT-PCR on the TCR CDR3, the HTBI primer set was used together with the Qiagen OneStep RT-PCR kit. The raw public reads went through TCRdb reprocessing: fastp at Q25, MiXCR clone calling, in-frame beta chains kept. Identical CDR3 protein sequences are pooled into one entry, listed with their most common genes and DNA. Across this sample there are some 570,000 distinct CDR3 sequences, with 14% seen only once. The top ten hold less than 9% of the sample. Sequencing input: blood. Receptor source: a woman under 30 with Graves' ophthalmopathy.

This chain links TRBV10-3 with TRBJ1-6; 7 bases are a match to TRBD1. CDR3 length: 14 residues. Germline values: CDR1 ENHRY, CDR2 SYGVKD. Trimming removed 5 bases from V and 7 bases from J; junction bases left unmatched: 5. CDR3 DNA sequence: TGTGCCATCAGTCGGGACAGAATCAATTCACCCCTCCACTTT. Encoded protein: CAISRDRINSPLHF.

This clonotype was counted ten times or more. The V call is TRBV11-2, the J call TRBJ2-1; 12 nucleotides align to TRBD2. Germline loops: CDR1 SGHAT, CDR2 FQNNGV. CDR3 length: 16 amino acids. With 3 bases clipped from V and 9 bases from J, the junction kept 9 bases outside the gene matches. This CDR3 is CASSFLSSGRAREQFF. For the CDR3, the DNA is TGTGCCAGCAGCTTTTTGTCTAGCGGGAGGGCCCGTGAGCAGTTCTTC.

At least ten counts were recorded for this clonotype. The chain is built from TRBV5-1 and TRBJ1-1, with D hard to call. The CDR3 runs 14 residues. CDR1 and CDR2 (germline): SGHRS, YFSETQ. V was shortened by 1 base and J by 1 base, with 8 bases between the two germline ends. The CDR3: CASSLKGRNTEAFF. CDR3 bases: TGCGCCAGCAGCTTGAAGGGAAGGAACACTGAAGCTTTCTTT.

The chain has TRBV28 and TRBJ2-5; 10 bases are shared with TRBD2. The CDR3 totals 17 residues. The germline V gene has CDR1 MDHEN and CDR2 SYDVKM. V lost 4 bases and J lost 3; bases outside the gene matches: 11. This CDR3 is CASSSPSGRATEETQYF. In DNA, the CDR3 is TGTGCCAGCAGTTCACCAAGCGGGAGGGCCACCGAAGAGACCCAGTACTTC. Full variable domain (remainder filled in from reference TRBV28 and TRBJ2-5): DVKVTQSSRYLVKRTGEKVFLECVQDMDHENMFWYRQDPGLGLRLIYFSYDVKMKEKGDIPEGYSVSREKKERFSLILESASTNQTSMYLCASSSPSGRATEETQYFGPGTRLLVL.

This clonotype showed up many times. Here the CDR3 reads CASSSQGVGEAFF. DNA for the CDR3: TGTGCCAGCAGCTCCCAAGGGGTAGGTGAAGCTTTCTTT. The gene calls are TRBV11-1 and TRBJ1-1; D is possibly TRBD1 (5 bases). Germline V gives CDR1 SGHAT, CDR2 FQDESV (reference sequence). Trimming took off 4 bases at V and 7 bases at J, with 13 bases between the two ends. This CDR3 spans 13 amino acids.